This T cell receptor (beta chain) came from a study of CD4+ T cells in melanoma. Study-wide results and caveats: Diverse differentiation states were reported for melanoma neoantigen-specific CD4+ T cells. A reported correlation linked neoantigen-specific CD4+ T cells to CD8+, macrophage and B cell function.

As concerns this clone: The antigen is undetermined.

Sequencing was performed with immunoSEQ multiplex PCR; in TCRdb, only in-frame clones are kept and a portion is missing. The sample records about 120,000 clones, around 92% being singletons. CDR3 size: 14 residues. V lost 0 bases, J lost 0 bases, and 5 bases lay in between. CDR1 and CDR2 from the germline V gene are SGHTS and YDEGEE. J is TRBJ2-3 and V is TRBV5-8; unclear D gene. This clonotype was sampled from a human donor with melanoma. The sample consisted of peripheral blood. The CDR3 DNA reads TGTGCCAGCAGCTTGGGCACTAGCACAGATACGCAGTATTTT. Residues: CASSLGTSTDTQYF.